Only one count was recorded for the clone carrying this T cell receptor (beta chain). The antigen is unknown. The protocol was immunoSEQ multiplex PCR, while the TCRdb copy is restricted to in-frame clones and leaves out a portion. The table lists some 150,000 clones, just over 85% of them singletons. The data stem from a study of cytomegalovirus exposure and HLA in healthy donors. Study-wide findings and caveats: Investigators reported around 150 TCR beta chains as tied to cytomegalovirus.

This CDR3 is 13 amino acids long. Trimming pared 3 bases from V and 7 bases from J, leaving 10 bases between. The germline gives CDR1 MDHEN, CDR2 SYDVKM. The rearrangement joins TRBV28 to TRBJ1-5; D perhaps matches TRBD1 (5 bases). The sequence derives from a woman younger than 30 in good health and CMV-seropositive. Sequenced sample: PBMCs. As DNA, the CDR3 is TGTGCCAGCAGTTTGGCAGGGTGGCAGCCCCAGCATTTT. Protein sequence: CASSLAGWQPQHF.